This record concerns one T cell receptor beta chain sequence. Its antigen is undetermined. The treatment is: roughly ten-day PBMC culture with coronavirus spike peptide pools or control peptides (ViraFEST assay). Ahead of the COVID-19 pandemic (2011-2018), the CD4+ T cells of the unexposed donor were collected. The source of the sample is a study of vaccination and CD4 T cells after COVID-19. Per the germline V gene, CDR1 is MNHEY and CDR2 is SVGAGI. This CDR3 has 15 residues. The trim removed 2 bases at V and 4 bases at J, leaving 6 bases unmatched. An Oncomine TCR Beta short-read assay was used to sequence the DNA from cultured CD4+ T cells. Researchers extracted genomic DNA from CD4+ T cells that had been cultured. TCRdb redid the calling of the PCR reads with MiXCR, one entry per CDR3 protein. The sample contains 10,000 or so distinct CDR3 sequences, roughly 40% of which appear only once.

This sequence was found in a human donor in good health. Specimen: CD4+ T cells from blood, cultured in vitro. This chain links TRBV6-5 with TRBJ2-7, with TRBD2 matching over 9 bases. In DNA form, the CDR3 reads TGTGCCAGCAGTTACCCTCGCGGGAGGGATTACGAGCAGTACTTC. Its translation: CASSYPRGRDYEQYF.